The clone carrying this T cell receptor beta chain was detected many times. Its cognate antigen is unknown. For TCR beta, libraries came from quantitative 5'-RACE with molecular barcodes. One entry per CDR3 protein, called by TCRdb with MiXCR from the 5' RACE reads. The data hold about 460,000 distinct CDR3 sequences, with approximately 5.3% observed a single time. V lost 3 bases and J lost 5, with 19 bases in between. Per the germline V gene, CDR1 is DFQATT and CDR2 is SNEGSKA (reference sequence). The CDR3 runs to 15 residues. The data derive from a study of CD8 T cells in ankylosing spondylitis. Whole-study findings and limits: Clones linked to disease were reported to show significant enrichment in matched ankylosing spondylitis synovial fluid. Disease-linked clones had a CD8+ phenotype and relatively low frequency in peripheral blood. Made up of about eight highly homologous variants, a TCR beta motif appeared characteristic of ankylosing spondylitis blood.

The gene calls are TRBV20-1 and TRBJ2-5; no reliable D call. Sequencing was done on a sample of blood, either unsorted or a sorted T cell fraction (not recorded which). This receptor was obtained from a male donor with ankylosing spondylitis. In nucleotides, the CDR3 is TGCAGTGCTAGTGCCGGGTCCCGGGTTTGGGAGACCCAGTACTTC. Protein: CSASAGSRVWETQYF.